What follows are 18 T cell receptor beta chains derived from one specimen sequenced in a study of T-cell memory formation after mild COVID-19. A single record per CDR3 protein comes from TCRdb applying MiXCR to the 5' RACE reads. The data contain hundreds of thousands of distinct CDR3 sequences, 15% to 20% of them singletons. The sequenced sample was PBMCs or a T cell subset sorted from them (not recorded which). All receptors come from an adult woman who had mild COVID-19 (a few samples of this study predate the infection). Cell type and time point are not known.

This clonotype has only a few counts. The chain has TRBV18 and TRBJ2-1; no clear D gene. The CDR3 covers 14 residues. Trimming left V 2 bases short and J 7 bases short, with 12 bases between. The germline gives CDR1 KGHSH, CDR2 LQKENI. CDR3 coding DNA: TGTGCCAGCTCACCAGAGACTGTGAGGAATGAGCAGTTCTTC. It specifies CASSPETVRNEQFF.

This clonotype has more than one count but fewer than ten. The genes are TRBV7-3 and TRBJ2-2; TRBD1 aligns across 7 bases. Unmatched junction bases numbered 9, after V lost 3 bases and J lost 5 bases. Germline values: CDR1 SGHTA, CDR2 FQGTGA. The CDR3 covers 16 residues. This CDR3 is CASSFIQGSGTGELFF. DNA of the CDR3: TGTGCCAGCAGCTTTATACAGGGGTCGGGGACCGGGGAGCTGTTTTTT. The variable domain in full, with the rest retrieved from reference TRBV7-3 and TRBJ2-2, is GAGVSQTPSNKVTEKGKYVELRCDPISGHTALYWYRQSLGQGPEFLIYFQGTGAADDSGLPNDRFFAVRPEGSVSTLKIQRTERGDSAVYLCASSFIQGSGTGELFFGEGSRLTVL.

This sequence joins TRBV18 and TRBJ2-3; 10 bases match TRBD2. The CDR3 runs to 15 residues. J was trimmed by 7 bases and V by 3 bases; bases with no gene match: 7. Germline CDR1 and CDR2: KGHSH and LQKENI. CDR3 region: CASSPPGLARYTQYF. CDR3 DNA: TGTGCCAGCTCACCGCCGGGACTAGCGAGGTATACGCAGTATTTT.

This clonotype was seen only a few times. The chain joins TRBV5-1 to TRBJ2-1; TRBD2 matches 9 bases. The CDR3 length is 15 residues. The germline CDR1 and CDR2 sequences are SGHRS and YFSETQ. V lost 2 bases and J lost 2; bases outside the gene matches: 2. The CDR3: CASSLIAGAYNEQFF. For the CDR3, the DNA is TGCGCCAGCAGCTTAATAGCGGGAGCCTACAATGAGCAGTTCTTC.

This clonotype was recorded many times. The CDR3 sequence is CASSLRGLEEKLFF. The CDR3 nucleotides are TGTGCCAGCAGTTTGAGGGGTTTAGAAGAAAAACTGTTTTTT. The V gene is TRBV12-3 or TRBV12-4, the J gene TRBJ1-4, with a tentative D call TRBD1 (5 bases). This CDR3 is built from 14 residues. V lost 3 bases, J lost 8 bases, and 13 bases lay in between.

V and J are TRBV5-1 and TRBJ1-5; 7 bases are a match to TRBD1. The V and J ends lost 0 bases and 4 bases, in that order; junction bases with no gene match: 4. Germline CDR1 reads SGHRS; CDR2 reads YFSETQ. The CDR3 is 15 amino acids. The CDR3 DNA reads as TGCGCCAGCAGCTTGGGGGACAGCTTGAATCAGCCCCAGCATTTT. Its protein product is CASSLGDSLNQPQHF.

The sample holds a few counts of this clonotype. The chain uses TRBV12-3 or TRBV12-4 and TRBJ1-1; D unclear. The CDR3 sequence is 14 residues long. V was shortened by 6 bases and J by 5 bases, with 16 bases between the two germline ends. The DNA for the CDR3 is TGTGCCAGCAGCCCTTTTGGCCCGGGGACTGAAGCTTTCTTT. Translating gives CASSPFGPGTEAFF.

This rearrangement joins TRBV20-1 to TRBJ2-3; 12 bases line up with TRBD2. Germline CDR1 and CDR2: DFQATT and SNEGSKA (reference sequence). Unmatched junction bases numbered 8, after V lost 1 base and J lost 3 bases. The CDR3 has 17 residues. The CDR3 bases are TGCAGTGCTAGAGTTGGTTGGACTAGCGGGAAAACAGATACGCAGTATTTT. This codes for CSARVGWTSGKTDTQYF.

This clonotype showed up many times. The chain combines TRBV20-1 with TRBJ2-7; TRBD1 matches 7 bases. J gave up 0 bases and V 6 bases, and 8 bases lay outside the gene matches. The CDR3 sequence is 14 residues long. Germline loops: CDR1 DFQATT, CDR2 SNEGSKA (reference sequence). CDR3 bases: TGCAGTGCCACAGACAGGGCGAGCTCCTACGAGCAGTACTTC. Protein product: CSATDRASSYEQYF.

The DNA of the CDR3 is TGTGCCAGCAGCGTCCTAGCGGGAACATCATACGAGCAGTACTTC. Protein product: CASSVLAGTSYEQYF. This chain joins TRBV7-8 and TRBJ2-7; 9 nucleotides match TRBD2. The J segment lost 4 bases and the V segment lost 5 bases, leaving 9 bases of the junction unmatched. The germline CDR1 and CDR2 sequences are SGHVS and FQNEAQ. The CDR3 extends over 15 amino acids.

The genes are TRBV12-3 or TRBV12-4 and TRBJ1-2; D is unclear. With 3 bases removed from V and 2 bases from J, the gap between germline ends came to 10 bases. The CDR3 extends over 14 amino acids. CDR3 bases: TGTGCCAGCAGTTTTAAAGGCGACAACTATGGCTACACCTTC. Translation: CASSFKGDNYGYTF.

This clonotype was picked up a small number of times. This chain uses TRBV19 with TRBJ2-5; D may be TRBD1 or TRBD2 (6 bases each). The CDR3 consists of 14 residues. The germline V gene has CDR1 LNHDA and CDR2 SQIVND (reference sequence). Trimming shortened V by 9 bases and J by 3 bases, and 17 bases separated the two germline ends. The DNA for the CDR3 is TGTGCCAGCGCATCCGGGGGCGCGGAAGAGACCCAGTACTTC. Translated: CASASGGAEETQYF.

In this sample, this clonotype turned up a few times. The chain uses TRBV6-5 and TRBJ1-1; D may be TRBD1 (5 bases). This CDR3 region has 16 residues. The germline V and J ends were trimmed by 2 bases and 4 bases, with 17 bases remaining between them. The V gene's germline CDR1 is MNHEY and CDR2 SVGAGI. The CDR3 nucleotides read TGTGCCAGCAGTTACGGCGGCCAACCCGGGGGCACTGAAGCTTTCTTT. This gives the protein CASSYGGQPGGTEAFF.

The chain couples TRBV19 to TRBJ1-2; D gene ambiguous. The length of the CDR3 is 14 residues. The germline V gene has CDR1 LNHDA and CDR2 SQIVND (reference sequence). The V end was cut by 7 bases, the J end by 5 bases, with 17 bases between. The CDR3: CASKKVRAAYGYTF. Written as DNA, the CDR3 is TGTGCCAGTAAAAAGGTGAGGGCTGCTTATGGCTACACCTTC.

The chain is built from TRBV6-5 and TRBJ2-3, with D maybe TRBD2 (6 bases). The germline V and J ends were trimmed by 0 bases and 3 bases, with 16 bases remaining between them. This CDR3 has 17 residues. The germline CDR1 and CDR2 sequences are MNHEY and SVGAGI. The chain's CDR3 is CASSYSETREITDTQYF. In DNA form, the CDR3 reads TGTGCCAGCAGTTACTCAGAGACTCGGGAGATTACAGATACGCAGTATTTT.

In its sample, this clonotype was seen a few times. The CDR3 loop reads CASRGKLHEQYF. The CDR3, as DNA: TGTGCCAGCAGGGGGAAGCTCCACGAGCAGTACTTC. The chain links TRBV6-5 to TRBJ2-7; no reliable D call. Trimming shortened V by 6 bases and J by 5 bases, and 11 bases separated the two germline ends. This CDR3 region has 12 residues. In germline, CDR1 is MNHEY, CDR2 SVGAGI.

In this sample, this clonotype turned up many times. V and J are TRBV6-2 or TRBV6-3 and TRBJ1-1; no clear D gene. The germline V and J ends were trimmed by 2 bases and 1 base, with 5 bases remaining between them. The CDR3 runs 13 residues. The germline V gene has CDR1 MNHEY and CDR2 SVGEGT. DNA for the CDR3: TGTGCCAGCAGTTACCAGAGGAACACTGAAGCTTTCTTT. Amino acid sequence: CASSYQRNTEAFF.

This clonotype has just a few counts. The chain carries TRBV7-2 and TRBJ2-1, with 9 bases that match TRBD2. The CDR3 runs to 16 residues. Germline V gene lookup returns CDR1 SGHTA and CDR2 FQGNSA. V lost 6 bases to trimming and J lost 6 bases; unmatched junction nucleotides: 12. CDR3 amino acids: CASSSEGASGINEQFF. DNA for the CDR3: TGTGCCAGCAGTTCAGAGGGGGCTAGCGGGATCAATGAGCAGTTCTTC.